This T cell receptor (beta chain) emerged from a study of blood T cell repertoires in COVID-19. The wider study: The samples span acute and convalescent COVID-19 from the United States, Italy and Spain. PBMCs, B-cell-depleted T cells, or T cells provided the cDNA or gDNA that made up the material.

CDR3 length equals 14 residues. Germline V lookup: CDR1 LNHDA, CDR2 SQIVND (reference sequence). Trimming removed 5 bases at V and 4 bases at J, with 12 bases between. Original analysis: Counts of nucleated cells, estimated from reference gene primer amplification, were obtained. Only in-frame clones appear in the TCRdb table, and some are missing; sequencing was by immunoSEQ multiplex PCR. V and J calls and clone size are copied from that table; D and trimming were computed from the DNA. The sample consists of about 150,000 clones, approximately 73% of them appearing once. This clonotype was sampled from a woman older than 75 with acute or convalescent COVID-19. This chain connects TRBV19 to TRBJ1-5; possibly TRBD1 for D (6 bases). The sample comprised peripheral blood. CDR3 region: CASSGAGVNQPQHF. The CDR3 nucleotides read TGTGCCAGTAGTGGGGCAGGGGTGAATCAGCCCCAGCATTTT.